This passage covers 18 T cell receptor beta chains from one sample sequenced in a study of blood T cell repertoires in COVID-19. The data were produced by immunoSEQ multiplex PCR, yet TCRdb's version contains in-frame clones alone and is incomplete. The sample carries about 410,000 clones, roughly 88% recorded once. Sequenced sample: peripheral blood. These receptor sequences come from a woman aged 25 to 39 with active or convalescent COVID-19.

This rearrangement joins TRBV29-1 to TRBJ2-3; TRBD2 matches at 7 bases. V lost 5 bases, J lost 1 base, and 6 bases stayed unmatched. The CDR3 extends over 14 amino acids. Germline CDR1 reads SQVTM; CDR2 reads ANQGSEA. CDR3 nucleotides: TGCAGCGTTCCGGGGGGTATAGGCACAGATACGCAGTATTTT. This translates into CSVPGGIGTDTQYF.

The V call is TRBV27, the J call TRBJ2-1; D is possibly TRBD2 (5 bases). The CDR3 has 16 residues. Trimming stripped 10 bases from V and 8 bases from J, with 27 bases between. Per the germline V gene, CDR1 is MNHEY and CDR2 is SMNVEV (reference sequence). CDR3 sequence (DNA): TGTGCCACCATTGGATTTGAGGCCCTCTTGGGAGATGAGCAGTTCTTC. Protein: CATIGFEALLGDEQFF.

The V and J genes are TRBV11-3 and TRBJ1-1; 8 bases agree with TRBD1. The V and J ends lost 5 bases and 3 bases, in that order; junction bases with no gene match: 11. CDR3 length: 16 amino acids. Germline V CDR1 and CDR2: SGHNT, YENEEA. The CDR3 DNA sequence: TGTGCCAGCAGCGCCCCCCACCGGGACAGGCACACTGAAGCTTTCTTT. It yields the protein CASSAPHRDRHTEAFF.

The CDR3 spells CASIDGQMNTEAFF. The CDR3 DNA sequence: TGTGCCAGTATCGACGGACAGATGAACACTGAAGCTTTCTTT. The V and J genes are TRBV19 and TRBJ1-1; perhaps TRBD1 as D (6 bases). The germline V and J ends were trimmed by 7 bases and 0 bases, with 12 bases remaining between them. The V gene's germline CDR1 is LNHDA and CDR2 SQIVND (reference sequence). The length of the CDR3 is 14 residues.

The CDR3 loop is CASTPPHSGDGKNIQYF. The CDR3 DNA reads as TGTGCCAGTACCCCTCCCCATTCGGGGGACGGCAAAAACATTCAGTACTTC. This chain joins TRBV19 and TRBJ2-4, with D possibly matching TRBD2 (6 bases). The CDR3 consists of 17 residues. In germline, CDR1 is LNHDA, CDR2 SQIVND (reference sequence). Trimming took off 7 bases at V and 3 bases at J, with 22 bases between the two ends.

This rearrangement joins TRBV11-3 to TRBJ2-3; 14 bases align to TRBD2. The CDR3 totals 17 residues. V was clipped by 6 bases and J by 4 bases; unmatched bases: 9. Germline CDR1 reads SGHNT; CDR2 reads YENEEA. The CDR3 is CASSTGLAGVPADTQYF. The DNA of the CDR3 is TGTGCCAGCAGTACGGGACTAGCGGGGGTACCGGCAGATACGCAGTATTTT.

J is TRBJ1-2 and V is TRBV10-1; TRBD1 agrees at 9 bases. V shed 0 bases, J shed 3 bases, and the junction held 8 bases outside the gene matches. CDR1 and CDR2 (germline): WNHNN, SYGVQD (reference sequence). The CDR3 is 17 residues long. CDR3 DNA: TGCGCCAGCAGTGAGTCGGGGCCGGACAGGGGCTACTATGGCTACACCTTC. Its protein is CASSESGPDRGYYGYTF.

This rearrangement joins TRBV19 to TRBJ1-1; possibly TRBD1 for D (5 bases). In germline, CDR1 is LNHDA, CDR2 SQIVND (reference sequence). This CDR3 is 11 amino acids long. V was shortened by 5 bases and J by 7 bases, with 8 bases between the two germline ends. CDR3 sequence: CASSFRVEAFF. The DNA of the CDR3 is TGTGCCAGTAGTTTCAGGGTTGAAGCTTTCTTT.

This CDR3 reads CASSESSRSANEKLFF. The CDR3 nucleotides read TGTGCCAGCAGTGAATCTAGTAGGTCGGCTAATGAAAAACTGTTTTTT. The gene calls are TRBV25-1 and TRBJ1-4; D remains ambiguous. V was clipped by 1 base and J by 3 bases, with 12 bases between them. This CDR3 contains 16 residues. Germline V gene sequence: CDR1 MGHDK, CDR2 SYGVNS.

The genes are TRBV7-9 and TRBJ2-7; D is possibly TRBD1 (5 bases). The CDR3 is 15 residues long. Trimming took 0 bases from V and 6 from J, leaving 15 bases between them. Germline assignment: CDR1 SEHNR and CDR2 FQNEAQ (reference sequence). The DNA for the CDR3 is TGTGCCAGCAGCTTAGCGAACAGGATCTACGTCGAGCAGTACTTC. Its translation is CASSLANRIYVEQYF.

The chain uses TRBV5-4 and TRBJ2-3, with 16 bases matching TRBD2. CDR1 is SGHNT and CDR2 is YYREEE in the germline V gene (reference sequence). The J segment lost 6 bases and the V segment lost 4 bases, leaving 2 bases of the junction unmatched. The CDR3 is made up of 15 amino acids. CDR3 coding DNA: TGTGCCAGCAGCCCGGGACTAGCGGGAGGGGATACGCAGTATTTT. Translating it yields CASSPGLAGGDTQYF. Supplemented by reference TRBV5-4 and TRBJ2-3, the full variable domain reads ETGVTQSPTHLIKTRGQQVTLRCSSQSGHNTVSWYQQALGQGPQFIFQYYREEENGRGNFPPRFSGLQFPNYSSELNVNALELDDSALYLCASSPGLAGGDTQYFGPGTRLTVL.

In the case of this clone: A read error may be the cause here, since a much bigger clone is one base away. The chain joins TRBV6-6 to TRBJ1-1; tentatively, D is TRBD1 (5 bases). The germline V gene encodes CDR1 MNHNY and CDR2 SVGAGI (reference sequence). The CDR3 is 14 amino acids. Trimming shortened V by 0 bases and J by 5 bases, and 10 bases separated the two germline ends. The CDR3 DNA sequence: TGTGCCAGCAGTTACTCGACAGTGGGGACTGAAGCTTTCTTT. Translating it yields CASSYSTVGTEAFF.

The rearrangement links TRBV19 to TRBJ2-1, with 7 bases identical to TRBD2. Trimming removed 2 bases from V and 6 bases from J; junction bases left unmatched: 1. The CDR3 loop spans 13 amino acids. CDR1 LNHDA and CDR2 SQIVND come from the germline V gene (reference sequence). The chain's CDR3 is CASSISGTNEQFF. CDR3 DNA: TGTGCCAGTAGTATAAGCGGGACCAATGAGCAGTTCTTC.

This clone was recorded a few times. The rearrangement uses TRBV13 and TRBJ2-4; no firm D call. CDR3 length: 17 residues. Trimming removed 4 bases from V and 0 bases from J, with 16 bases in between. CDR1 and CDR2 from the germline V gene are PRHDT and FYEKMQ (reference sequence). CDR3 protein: CASSSEVVRGAKNIQYF. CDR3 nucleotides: TGTGCCAGCAGCTCCGAGGTGGTACGTGGAGCCAAAAACATTCAGTACTTC.

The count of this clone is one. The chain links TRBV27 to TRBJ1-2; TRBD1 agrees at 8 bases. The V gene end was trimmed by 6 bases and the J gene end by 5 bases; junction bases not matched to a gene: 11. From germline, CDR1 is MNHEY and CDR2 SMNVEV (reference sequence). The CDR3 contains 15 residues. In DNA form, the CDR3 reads TGTGCCAGCAGCTTGACAGGGGCCAAGGGGTATGGCTACACCTTC. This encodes CASSLTGAKGYGYTF.

CDR3 region: CASTPTAGEAFF. In DNA form, the CDR3 reads TGTGCCAGCACCCCAACCGCGGGTGAAGCTTTCTTT. The V call is TRBV27, the J call TRBJ1-1; D is ambiguous. From germline, CDR1 is MNHEY and CDR2 SMNVEV (reference sequence). Trimming stripped 7 bases from V and 7 bases from J, with 13 bases between. CDR3 length: 12 residues.

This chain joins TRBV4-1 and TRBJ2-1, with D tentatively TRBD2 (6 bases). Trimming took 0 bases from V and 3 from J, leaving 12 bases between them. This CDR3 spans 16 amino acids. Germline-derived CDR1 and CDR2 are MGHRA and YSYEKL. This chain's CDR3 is CASSQDRQDYYNEQFF. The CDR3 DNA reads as TGCGCCAGCAGCCAAGATAGGCAGGACTACTACAATGAGCAGTTCTTC.

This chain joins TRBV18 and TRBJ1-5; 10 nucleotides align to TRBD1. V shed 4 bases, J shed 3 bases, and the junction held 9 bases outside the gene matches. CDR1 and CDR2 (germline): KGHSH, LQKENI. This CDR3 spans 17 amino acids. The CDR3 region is CASSLTGTGDHNQPQHF. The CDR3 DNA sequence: TGTGCCAGCTCACTCACCGGGACAGGGGACCACAATCAGCCCCAGCATTTT.